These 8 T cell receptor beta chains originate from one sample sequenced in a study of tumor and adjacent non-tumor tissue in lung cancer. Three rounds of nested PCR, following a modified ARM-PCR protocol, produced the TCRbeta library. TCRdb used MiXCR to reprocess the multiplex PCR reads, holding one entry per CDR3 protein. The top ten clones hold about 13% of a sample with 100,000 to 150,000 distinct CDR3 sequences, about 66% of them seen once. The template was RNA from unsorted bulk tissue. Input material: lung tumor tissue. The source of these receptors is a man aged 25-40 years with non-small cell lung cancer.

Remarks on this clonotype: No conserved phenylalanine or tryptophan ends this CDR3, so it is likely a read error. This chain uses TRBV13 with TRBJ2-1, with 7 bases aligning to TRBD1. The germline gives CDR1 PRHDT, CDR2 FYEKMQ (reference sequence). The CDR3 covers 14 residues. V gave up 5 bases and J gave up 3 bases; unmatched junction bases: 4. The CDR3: CASSKWDSYNEQFI. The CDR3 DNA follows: TGTGCCAGCAGCAAATGGGACAGCTACAATGAGCAGTTCATC.

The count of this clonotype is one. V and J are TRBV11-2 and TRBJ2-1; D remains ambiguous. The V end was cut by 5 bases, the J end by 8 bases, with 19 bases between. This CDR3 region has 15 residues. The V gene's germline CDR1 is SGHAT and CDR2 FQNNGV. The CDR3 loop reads CASSRDLVSFDEQFF. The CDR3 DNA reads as TGTGCCAGCAGCAGGGATCTAGTCTCCTTCGATGAGCAGTTCTTC. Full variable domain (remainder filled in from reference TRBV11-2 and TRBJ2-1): EAGVAQSPRYKIIEKRQSVAFWCNPISGHATLYWYQQILGQGPKLLIQFQNNGVVDDSQLPKDRFSAERLKGVDSTLKIQPAKLEDSAVYLCASSRDLVSFDEQFFGPGTRLTVL.

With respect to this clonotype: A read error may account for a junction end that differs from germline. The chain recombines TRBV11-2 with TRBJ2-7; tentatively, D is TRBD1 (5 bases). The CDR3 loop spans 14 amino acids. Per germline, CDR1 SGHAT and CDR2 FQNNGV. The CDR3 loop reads CVSSLGRGGWEQYF. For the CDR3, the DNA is TGTGTCAGCAGCTTGGGTAGGGGCGGATGGGAGCAGTACTTC.

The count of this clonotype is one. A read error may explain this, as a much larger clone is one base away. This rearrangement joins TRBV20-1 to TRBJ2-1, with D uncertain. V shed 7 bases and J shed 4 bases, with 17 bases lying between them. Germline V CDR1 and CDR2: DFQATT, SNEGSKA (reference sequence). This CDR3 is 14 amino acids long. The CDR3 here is CSVEVGGVYNEQFF. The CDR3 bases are TGCAGTGTCGAGGTGGGCGGAGTTTACAATGAGCAGTTCTTC.

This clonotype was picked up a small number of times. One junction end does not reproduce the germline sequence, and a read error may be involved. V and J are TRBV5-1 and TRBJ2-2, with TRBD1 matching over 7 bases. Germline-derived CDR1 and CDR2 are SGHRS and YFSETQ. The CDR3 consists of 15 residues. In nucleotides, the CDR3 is TGCGCCAGCAGCAGGGACAGACCCAACACAGGGGAGCTGTTTTTT. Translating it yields CASSRDRPNTGELFF.

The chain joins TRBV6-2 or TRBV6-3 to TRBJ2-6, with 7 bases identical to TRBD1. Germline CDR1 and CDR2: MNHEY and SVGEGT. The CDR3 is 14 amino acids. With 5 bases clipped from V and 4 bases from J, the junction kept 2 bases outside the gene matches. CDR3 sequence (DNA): TGTGCCAGCAGTCCCAGGGGGGGGGCCAACGTCCTGACTTTC. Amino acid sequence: CASSPRGGANVLTF.

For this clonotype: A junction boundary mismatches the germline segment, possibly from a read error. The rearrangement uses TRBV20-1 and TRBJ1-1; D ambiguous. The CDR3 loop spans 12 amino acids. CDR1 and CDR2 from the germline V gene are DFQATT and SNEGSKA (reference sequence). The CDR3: CSVHPGGTGAFF. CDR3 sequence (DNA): TGCAGTGTTCACCCTGGTGGAACTGGAGCTTTCTTT.

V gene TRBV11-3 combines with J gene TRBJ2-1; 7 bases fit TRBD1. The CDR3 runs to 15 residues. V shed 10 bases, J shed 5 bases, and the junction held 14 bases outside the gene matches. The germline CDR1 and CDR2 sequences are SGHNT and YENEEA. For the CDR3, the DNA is TGTGCCATCAACTTGGGAATGGGACAGAACAATGAGCAGTTCTTC. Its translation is CAINLGMGQNNEQFF.